This is a list of T cell receptor beta chains from one sample in a study of cytomegalovirus exposure and HLA in healthy donors. Produced via immunoSEQ multiplex PCR; TCRdb's table is partial and in-frame only. The sample contains 120,000 to 150,000 clones, roughly 90% of which appear only once. The sample consisted of PBMCs. The receptor source for this set is a woman in her 40s in good health and CMV-seronegative. Both conserved end residues are trimmed from each CDR3.

J gene,V gene,CDR3 protein
TRBJ2-7,TRBV18,ASLPARTYEQY
-,TRBV19,ASSGSGIPSYEQY
TRBJ2-7,TRBV28,ASSQTSYEQY
TRBJ1-1,TRBV27,ASRDYTEAF
TRBJ2-1,TRBV18,ASSPASGSGNEQF
TRBJ2-1,TRBV5-1,ASSFGDRDRSYNEQF
TRBJ2-2,TRBV29-1,SVEGGPLRIGELF
TRBJ2-3,TRBV7-9,ASSSTSGSLMTDTQY
TRBJ2-4,TRBV4-1,ASSLEGLAGGGAKNIQY
TRBJ1-1,TRBV27,ASSTAGILTAF
TRBJ2-3,TRBV7-6,ASSLGGASTDTQY
TRBJ2-5,TRBV5-1,ASSLGTEETQY
TRBJ2-3,TRBV7-9,ASRGGTSGSLTDTQY
TRBJ2-4,TRBV29-1,SALPGDTSAKNIQY
TRBJ2-5,TRBV5-1,ASSYQPGETQY
TRBJ2-1,TRBV5-6,ASSLARGLAGAHQF
TRBJ2-1,TRBV5-4,ASSFREGNLYNEQF
TRBJ1-5,TRBV6-5,ASSVTDNSNQPQH
TRBJ2-1,TRBV6-6,ASSYSRGTWDNEQF
TRBJ2-2,TRBV18,ASSPRRERESGELF
TRBJ2-1,TRBV10-3,AVQGGSSYNEQF
TRBJ2-7,TRBV11-3,ASSLDRNSGRAVMYEQY
TRBJ2-7,TRBV6-6,ASTGSTTYEQY
TRBJ2-1,TRBV18,ASSPWGTNEQF
TRBJ2-1,TRBV7-2,ASSPPGLDGVEQF
TRBJ1-3,TRBV5-1,ASSGGQGLASGNTIY
TRBJ2-1,TRBV4-1,ASSQEGLAGVIGNEQF
TRBJ2-1,TRBV6-1,ASSDSGSSYNEQF
TRBJ2-7,TRBV5-1,ASSSTSGPSYEQY
TRBJ2-7,TRBV25-1,ASSPGQAYEQY
TRBJ2-6,TRBV7-9,ASSLPGSGANVLT
TRBJ1-4,TRBV19,ASKVQGASTNEKLF
TRBJ1-5,TRBV6-1,ASSGTGINQPQH
TRBJ2-1,TRBV5-1,ASGLAGYNEQF
TRBJ2-2,TRBV7-3,ASSLTSGGELF
TRBJ1-2,TRBV6-6,ASRDGYT
TRBJ2-7,TRBV10-1,ASRGEEQY